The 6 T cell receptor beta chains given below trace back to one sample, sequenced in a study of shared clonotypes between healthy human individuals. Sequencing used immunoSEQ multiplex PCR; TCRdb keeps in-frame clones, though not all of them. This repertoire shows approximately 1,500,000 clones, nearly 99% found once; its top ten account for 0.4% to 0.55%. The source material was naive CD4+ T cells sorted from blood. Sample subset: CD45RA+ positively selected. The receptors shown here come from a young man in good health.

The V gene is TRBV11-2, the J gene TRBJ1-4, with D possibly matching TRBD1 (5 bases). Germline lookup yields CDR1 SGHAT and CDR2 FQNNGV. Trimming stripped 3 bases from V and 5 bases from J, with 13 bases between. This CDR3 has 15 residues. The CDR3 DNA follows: TGTGCCAGCAGCTTCAGGGAGTGGGGGAATGAAAAACTGTTTTTT. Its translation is CASSFREWGNEKLFF.

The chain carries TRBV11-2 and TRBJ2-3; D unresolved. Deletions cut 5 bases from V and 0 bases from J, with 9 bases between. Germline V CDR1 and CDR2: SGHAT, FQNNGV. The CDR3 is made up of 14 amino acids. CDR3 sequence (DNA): TGTGCCAGCAGCCGGATGGCTAGCACAGATACGCAGTATTTT. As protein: CASSRMASTDTQYF.

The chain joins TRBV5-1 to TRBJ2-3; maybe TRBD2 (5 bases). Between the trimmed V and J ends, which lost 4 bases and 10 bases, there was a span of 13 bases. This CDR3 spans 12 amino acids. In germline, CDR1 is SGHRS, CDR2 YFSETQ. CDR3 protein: CASSAGGSAQYF. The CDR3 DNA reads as TGCGCCAGCAGCGCCGGTGGGAGCGCGCAGTATTTT.

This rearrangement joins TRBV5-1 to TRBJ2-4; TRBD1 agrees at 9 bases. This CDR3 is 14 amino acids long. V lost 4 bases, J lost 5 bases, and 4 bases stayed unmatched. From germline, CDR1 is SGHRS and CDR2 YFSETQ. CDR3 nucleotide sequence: TGCGCCAGCAGCCCCGGGGACAGGGAAAACATTCAGTACTTC. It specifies CASSPGDRENIQYF. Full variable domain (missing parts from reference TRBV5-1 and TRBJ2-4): KAGVTQTPRYLIKTRGQQVTLSCSPISGHRSVSWYQQTPGQGLQFLFEYFSETQRNKGNFPGRFSGRQFSNSRSEMNVSTLELGDSALYLCASSPGDRENIQYFGAGTRLSVL.

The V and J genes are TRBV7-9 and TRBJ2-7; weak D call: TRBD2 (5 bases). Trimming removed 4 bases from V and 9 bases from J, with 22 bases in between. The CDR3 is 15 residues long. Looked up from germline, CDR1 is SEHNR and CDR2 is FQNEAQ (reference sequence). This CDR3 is CASSSGASQPTRQYF. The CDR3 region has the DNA TGTGCCAGCAGCTCCGGAGCTAGCCAGCCTACGAGGCAGTACTTC.

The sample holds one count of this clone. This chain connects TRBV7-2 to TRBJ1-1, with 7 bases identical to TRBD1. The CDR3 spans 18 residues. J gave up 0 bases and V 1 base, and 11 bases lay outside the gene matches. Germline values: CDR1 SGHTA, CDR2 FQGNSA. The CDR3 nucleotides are TGTGCCAGCAGCTTAGGGCCGACAGGGCGGGTGGTGAACACTGAAGCTTTCTTT. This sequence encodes CASSLGPTGRVVNTEAFF.